The rows below give T cell receptor beta chains drawn from one sample of a study of blood T cells in healthy people across ages. TCRdb re-derived calls from the 5' RACE reads in MiXCR, one entry per CDR3 protein. This table holds about 800,000 distinct CDR3 sequences, roughly 64% found once. Sequencing input: blood. These receptors were collected from a man aged 25 to 45 in good health. The CDR3 runs from the conserved cysteine through the conserved F or W. A D gene is named only where the DNA matches it firmly. The size field is filled for only some rows; it gives once, few, many or a size class.

>-|many|TRBJ2-7|TRBV7-2
CASGAPGYEQYF
TGTGCCAGCGGGGCTCCTGGGTACGAGCAGTACTTC
>TRBD2|-|TRBJ2-1|TRBV20-1
CSALAGVNNEQFF
TGCAGTGCTTTAGCGGGGGTTAACAATGAGCAGTTCTTC
>-|-|TRBJ2-3|TRBV6-2/TRBV6-3
CASSYSTSLVGPGDKRYF
TGTGCCAGCAGTTACTCGACGAGTTTGGTCGGTCCCGGGGACAAGCGGTATTTT
>-|few|TRBJ1-1|TRBV20-1
CSAREPGRNTEAFF
TGCAGTGCTAGAGAGCCCGGGCGGAACACTGAAGCTTTCTTT
>TRBD2|-|TRBJ2-1|TRBV11-1
CASSQKGLAIKNEQFF
TGTGCCAGCAGCCAAAAGGGACTAGCGATTAAGAATGAGCAGTTCTTC
>TRBD1|few|TRBJ2-3|TRBV4-2
CASRTGGSTDTQYF
TGTGCCAGCAGGACAGGGGGTAGCACAGATACGCAGTATTTT
>TRBD1|-|TRBJ1-2|TRBV4-2
CASSAQFPGQGAVGYTF
TGTGCCAGCAGCGCGCAATTCCCGGGACAGGGGGCAGTAGGCTACACCTTC
>TRBD1|-|TRBJ2-1|TRBV28
CASSLVPGQVNEQFF
TGTGCCAGCAGTTTAGTCCCCGGACAGGTCAATGAGCAGTTCTTC
>TRBD1|once|TRBJ1-2|TRBV5-1
CASRLGTGRDGYTF
TGCGCCAGTAGACTGGGGACAGGCAGGGATGGCTACACCTTC
>-|-|TRBJ2-7|TRBV7-9
CASSLEWEYEQYF
TGTGCCAGCAGCTTAGAATGGGAATACGAGCAGTACTTC
>-|-|TRBJ2-5|TRBV4-3
CASSQRGSGETQYF
TGCGCCAGCAGCCAGAGGGGGTCGGGGGAGACCCAGTACTTC
>TRBD2|once|TRBJ2-1|TRBV7-9
CASSKGLAGLFF
TGTGCCAGCAGCAAAGGACTAGCGGGATTGTTCTTC
>TRBD2|once|TRBJ2-7|TRBV5-1
CASSLASASGLSYNEQYF
TGCGCCAGCAGCTTGGCTTCGGCTAGCGGACTATCCTACAATGAGCAGTACTTC
>-|-|TRBJ1-1|TRBV6-5
CASSPNMNTEAFF
TGTGCCAGCAGTCCTAACATGAACACTGAAGCTTTCTTT
>-|-|TRBJ2-5|TRBV7-3
CASSLTGAGALQETQNF
TGTGCCAGCAGCTTAACGGGCGCAGGAGCGCTTCAAGAGACCCAGAACTTC
>TRBD1|-|TRBJ2-7|TRBV20-1
CSARPGQGLYEQYF
TGCAGTGCTAGACCGGGACAGGGGTTGTACGAGCAGTACTTC
>-|-|TRBJ1-2|TRBV20-1
CSAHVAPFYTF
TGCAGTGCTCATGTGGCCCCGTTCTACACCTTC
>-|-|TRBJ2-7|TRBV4-2
CASSQEVGSWGHEQYF
TGTGCCAGCAGCCAAGAGGTAGGGTCGTGGGGCCACGAGCAGTACTTC
>-|-|TRBJ2-2|TRBV5-6
CASSLVGDPTNTGELFF
TGTGCCAGCAGCTTGGTAGGGGACCCGACGAACACCGGGGAGCTGTTTTTT
>-|-|TRBJ1-6|TRBV12-5
CASGFTPTDDSPLHF
TGTGCTAGTGGTTTTACCCCAACAGATGATTCACCCCTCCACTTT
>-|-|TRBJ2-7|TRBV7-6
CASSAQGRAFHEQYF
TGTGCCAGCAGCGCACAGGGCCGAGCTTTCCACGAGCAGTACTTC
>TRBD2|-|TRBJ2-7|TRBV7-9
CASSSGDLGLAGAEQYF
TGTGCCAGCAGCTCAGGGGACCTGGGACTAGCGGGAGCCGAGCAGTACTTC
>TRBD1|-|TRBJ2-1|TRBV28
CASTRQGQGRNEQFF
TGTGCCAGCACCCGGCAGGGACAGGGGAGGAATGAGCAGTTCTTC
>-|few|TRBJ2-1|TRBV12-3/TRBV12-4
CASGYEQFF
TGTGCCAGCGGATATGAGCAGTTCTTC
>-|few|TRBJ2-7|TRBV4-3
CASSQVGGSGAGEQYF
TGCGCCAGCAGCCAAGTGGGCGGGTCGGGAGCAGGCGAGCAGTACTTC
>TRBD1|-|TRBJ2-5|TRBV20-1
CSAIRGRETQYF
TGCAGTGCGATCAGGGGGAGAGAGACCCAGTACTTC
>TRBD2|-|TRBJ2-3|TRBV29-1
CSVTGTRYTDTQYF
TGCAGCGTTACCGGGACTAGGTACACAGATACGCAGTATTTT
>TRBD2|-|TRBJ2-7|TRBV4-2
CASGQEYLRGRDYEQYF
TGTGCCAGCGGCCAAGAATACCTCCGCGGGAGGGACTACGAGCAGTACTTC
>-|-|TRBJ2-5|TRBV12-3/TRBV12-4
CASSLGHGETQYF
TGTGCCAGCAGTTTAGGACATGGTGAGACCCAGTACTTC
>-|-|TRBJ2-7|TRBV4-2
CASSQVGLLEQYF
TGTGCCAGCAGCCAAGTGGGGTTACTCGAGCAGTACTTC
>TRBD2|-|TRBJ2-3|TRBV2
CASRSTSGYTDTQYF
TGTGCCAGCAGGTCGACTAGCGGGTACACAGATACGCAGTATTTT
>-|-|TRBJ2-3|TRBV9
CASSDNPSTDTQYF
TGTGCCAGCAGCGATAACCCCAGCACAGATACGCAGTATTTT
>-|-|TRBJ1-1|TRBV2
CASMPGPNTEAFF
TGTGCCAGCATGCCGGGACCGAACACTGAAGCTTTCTTT
>-|-|TRBJ2-7|TRBV28
CASRTQGLSYEQYF
TGTGCCAGCAGGACTCAAGGACTCTCCTACGAGCAGTACTTC
>TRBD1|-|TRBJ2-7|TRBV6-5
CASSEDRLYYEQYF
TGTGCCAGCAGCGAGGACAGGCTGTACTACGAGCAGTACTTC
>TRBD1|once|TRBJ2-5|TRBV7-9
CASSAPRDSRETQYF
TGTGCCAGCAGCGCCCCTCGGGACAGCAGAGAGACCCAGTACTTC
>TRBD1|-|TRBJ2-1|TRBV5-4
CASRGQEIFNEQFF
TGTGCCAGCCGTGGACAGGAGATCTTCAATGAGCAGTTCTTC
>-|-|TRBJ2-7|TRBV7-2
CASSLQGFTPYEQYF
TGTGCCAGCAGCTTACAGGGGTTTACCCCCTACGAGCAGTACTTC